The 21 T cell receptor beta chains given below trace back to one sample, sequenced in a study of T cell changes during pregnancy in multiple sclerosis. TCRdb's table, derived via immunoSEQ multiplex PCR, lists solely in-frame clones and lacks some. The repertoire holds about 100,000 clones, with 92% as singletons. The specimen was peripheral blood, collected after pregnancy. The receptor source for this set is a female donor with multiple sclerosis, enrolled in a pregnancy study.

The chain uses TRBV18 and TRBJ2-7; 7 nucleotides agree with TRBD2. The CDR3 covers 15 residues. Looked up from germline, CDR1 is KGHSH and CDR2 is LQKENI. J lost 2 bases, V lost 2 bases, and 6 bases had no gene match. DNA of the CDR3: TGTGCCAGCTCACCATCGCTAGCGGCCACCTACGAGCAGTACTTC. It yields the protein CASSPSLAATYEQYF.

V and J are TRBV5-1 and TRBJ2-3; 10 positions agree with TRBD2. Germline assignment: CDR1 SGHRS and CDR2 YFSETQ. With V trimmed by 0 bases and J by 5 bases, 6 bases remained unmatched. This CDR3 contains 16 residues. Here the CDR3 DNA reads TGCGCCAGCAGCTTGGTAAGCGGGAGGGCCTTAGATACGCAGTATTTT. Its translation: CASSLVSGRALDTQYF.

J is TRBJ1-2 and V is TRBV6-1; D unresolved. The CDR3 covers 15 residues. The germline gives CDR1 MNHNS, CDR2 SASEGT. Trimming pared 1 base from V and 4 bases from J, leaving 13 bases between. The CDR3 loop is CASSEGRFPIYGYTF. Here the CDR3 DNA reads TGTGCCAGCAGTGAAGGGAGGTTTCCTATCTATGGCTACACCTTC.

The V call is TRBV7-2, the J call TRBJ1-2; D is uncertain. The CDR3 runs to 13 residues. V shed 1 base and J shed 4 bases, with 7 bases lying between them. Germline CDR1 reads SGHTA; CDR2 reads FQGNSA. The CDR3 loop reads CASSLDRFYGYTF. DNA of the CDR3: TGTGCCAGCAGCTTAGATCGGTTCTATGGCTACACCTTC.

V and J are TRBV4-3 and TRBJ1-2; tentatively, D is TRBD1 (5 bases). The CDR3 loop spans 15 amino acids. Germline CDR1 and CDR2: LGHNA and YSLEER. The V end lost 4 bases, the J end lost 5 bases, and 17 bases lay between the germline ends. The CDR3 spells CASSPRTNKEYGYTF. CDR3 sequence (DNA): TGCGCCAGCAGCCCCCGGACAAACAAGGAATATGGCTACACCTTC.

The V and J genes are TRBV20-1 and TRBJ2-5, with D unresolved. The CDR3 runs to 11 residues. The germline V gene has CDR1 DFQATT and CDR2 SNEGSKA (reference sequence). The V end was cut by 8 bases, the J end by 2 bases, with 9 bases between. The CDR3 DNA reads as TGCAGTCCGCGGCTACAAGAGACCCAGTACTTC. Amino acid sequence: CSPRLQETQYF.

This sequence joins TRBV29-1 and TRBJ2-5, with D possibly matching TRBD2 (6 bases). Trimming took 6 bases from V and 5 from J, leaving 13 bases between them. Germline V gene lookup returns CDR1 SQVTM and CDR2 ANQGSEA. The CDR3 is 12 amino acids. As DNA, the CDR3 is TGCAGCGTCGGGTTTCGGGGGGAGACCCAGTACTTC. It translates to CSVGFRGETQYF.

J is TRBJ2-7 and V is TRBV10-3; D might be TRBD2 (6 bases). CDR1 is ENHRY and CDR2 is SYGVKD in the germline V gene. The length of the CDR3 is 16 residues. Trimming left V 7 bases short and J 2 bases short, with 21 bases between. CDR3 bases: TGTGCCATCACCAGAACTGGGACGGGGGAAACCTACGAGCAGTACTTC. Translation: CAITRTGTGETYEQYF.

The chain joins TRBV28 to TRBJ1-1, with D possibly TRBD1 on 6 matching bases. From germline, CDR1 is MDHEN and CDR2 SYDVKM. V shed 6 bases and J shed 2 bases, with 13 bases lying between them. The CDR3 covers 14 residues. The CDR3 coding sequence is TGTGCCAGCAGCCCCAGGGGCCAAAACACTGAAGCTTTCTTT. This translates into CASSPRGQNTEAFF.

The V gene is TRBV5-4, the J gene TRBJ1-6; weak D call: TRBD1 (5 bases). The germline V and J ends were trimmed by 0 bases and 8 bases, with 12 bases remaining between them. Germline values: CDR1 SGHNT, CDR2 YYREEE (reference sequence). The CDR3 sequence is 15 residues long. CDR3 sequence reads: CASSLASGVDSPLHF. CDR3 sequence (DNA): TGTGCCAGCAGCTTGGCGTCGGGGGTGGATTCACCCCTCCACTTT.

The genes are TRBV6-5 and TRBJ1-1; perhaps TRBD1 as D (6 bases). CDR1 is MNHEY, CDR2 SVGAGI, per germline. Trimming left V 5 bases short and J 10 bases short, with 17 bases between. This CDR3 spans 13 amino acids. CDR3 bases: TGTGCCAGCAGTGGGTTAGGGGGATCAAGAGCTTTCTTT. Encoded protein: CASSGLGGSRAFF.

In this sample, this clone turned up once. V is TRBV9 and J is TRBJ1-5, with a possible D match to TRBD1 (5 bases). From germline, CDR1 is SGDLS and CDR2 YYNGEE. V shed 7 bases and J shed 4 bases, with 9 bases lying between them. This CDR3 region has 12 residues. CDR3 residues: CASGGGNQPQHF. As DNA, the CDR3 is TGTGCCAGCGGGGGGGGGAATCAGCCCCAGCATTTT. The complete variable domain, with remaining parts taken from reference TRBV9 and TRBJ1-5, reads DSGVTQTPKHLITATGQRVTLRCSPRSGDLSVYWYQQSLDQGLQFLIQYYNGEERAKGNILERFSAQQFPDLHSELNLSSLELGDSALYFCASGGGNQPQHFGDGTRLSIL.

V is TRBV4-1 and J is TRBJ1-5; tentative D call: TRBD1 (5 bases). Germline V gene sequence: CDR1 MGHRA, CDR2 YSYEKL. The V gene lost 0 bases and the J gene lost 6 bases, with 12 bases spanning the gap. This CDR3 region has 15 residues. CDR3 residues: CASSQDWTLSQPQHF. DNA of the CDR3: TGCGCCAGCAGCCAAGATTGGACACTAAGTCAGCCCCAGCATTTT.

The chain has TRBV28 and TRBJ1-1; perhaps TRBD1 as D (6 bases). Germline V lookup: CDR1 MDHEN, CDR2 SYDVKM. CDR3 length: 15 amino acids. V lost 6 bases and J lost 3, with 17 bases in between. CDR3 coding DNA: TGTGCCAGCAGACAAGGGGGGGACCCGTACACTGAAGCTTTCTTT. Its translation is CASRQGGDPYTEAFF.

This clone appeared once. This chain uses TRBV6-5 with TRBJ1-1; maybe TRBD1 (6 bases). Germline V gene sequence: CDR1 MNHEY, CDR2 SVGAGI. The CDR3 covers 15 residues. V shed 6 bases and J shed 6 bases, with 20 bases lying between them. CDR3 DNA: TGTGCCAGCAGCGAACCTGGGGGCAAGGGCGCTGAAGCTTTCTTT. Protein: CASSEPGGKGAEAFF.

V usage is TRBV11-2 and J usage is TRBJ2-7; 8 bases line up with TRBD2. CDR1 SGHAT and CDR2 FQNNGV come from the germline V gene. The CDR3 contains 15 residues. Trimming at V came to 7 bases and at J to 4 bases, leaving 12 bases not matched to a gene. CDR3: CASTRSGSGIYEQYF. DNA of the CDR3: TGTGCCAGCACCCGGAGCGGTAGCGGGATATACGAGCAGTACTTC.

Only one count was recorded for this clone. The V and J genes are TRBV13 and TRBJ1-2, with 7 bases lining up with TRBD1. Germline V CDR1 and CDR2: PRHDT, FYEKMQ (reference sequence). J lost 4 bases, V lost 6 bases, and 14 bases had no gene match. The CDR3 has 16 amino acids. The CDR3 sequence is CASSEGEGARPYGYTF. In DNA, the CDR3 is TGTGCCAGCAGTGAGGGAGAGGGGGCGCGCCCCTATGGCTACACCTTC.

This chain connects TRBV4-1 to TRBJ2-2; D is undetermined. This CDR3 comprises 12 residues. V was pared by 1 base and J by 5 bases, with 2 bases between. Germline V lookup: CDR1 MGHRA, CDR2 YSYEKL. This CDR3 is CASSQVTGELFF. For the CDR3, the DNA is TGCGCCAGCAGCCAAGTAACCGGGGAGCTGTTTTTT.

The chain uses TRBV2 and TRBJ2-1; 8 positions match TRBD1. The junction had 13 bases not matched to a gene; V was cut back by 4 bases and J by 8 bases. The CDR3 runs to 16 residues. Germline V gene sequence: CDR1 SNHLY, CDR2 FYNNEI. CDR3 in amino acids: CASSGGTGGWGDEQFF. The CDR3 region has the DNA TGTGCCAGCAGTGGTGGGACAGGAGGTTGGGGGGATGAGCAGTTCTTC.

The chain employs TRBV5-1 and TRBJ2-5; D not resolved. This CDR3 has 13 residues. Germline V gives CDR1 SGHRS, CDR2 YFSETQ. V was clipped by 2 bases and J by 7 bases, with 12 bases between them. CDR3 DNA: TGCGCCAGCAGCTTTAACTTGAACGGGACCCAGTACTTC. Translation: CASSFNLNGTQYF. Complete variable domain (other parts from reference TRBV5-1 and TRBJ2-5): KAGVTQTPRYLIKTRGQQVTLSCSPISGHRSVSWYQQTPGQGLQFLFEYFSETQRNKGNFPGRFSGRQFSNSRSEMNVSTLELGDSALYLCASSFNLNGTQYFGPGTRLLVL.

The chain has TRBV12-5 and TRBJ1-1; D perhaps matches TRBD1 (5 bases). Trimming shortened V by 3 bases and J by 6 bases, and 8 bases separated the two germline ends. The CDR3 has 12 amino acids. CDR1 is LGHNT and CDR2 is FRNRAP in the germline V gene. The CDR3 reads CASGFPGSEAFF. The CDR3 DNA reads as TGTGCTAGTGGTTTCCCAGGGTCTGAAGCTTTCTTT.